This T cell receptor beta chain was obtained from a study of memory CD4+ T cells and cytomegalovirus serostatus. There are 14 residues in the CDR3. From germline, CDR1 is SGDLS and CDR2 YYNGEE. V gave up 4 bases and J gave up 6 bases, with 14 bases separating them. In the original analysis: After removing out-of-frame reads, 2,204,828 distinct TCRbeta sequences remained. TCRdb keeps only in-frame clones here, not all; method: immunoSEQ multiplex PCR. Clonal size and the V and J genes are those of that table, whereas D and trimming came from the DNA. This table holds tens of thousands of clones, about 78% found once. The sort gate was single viable CD3+CD4+CD8-CD45RO+ cells for memory CD4+ T cells. Serostatus was set by detecting CMV pp150, pp28, p38, p52 IgG.

The material sequenced was memory CD4+ T cells from blood. The TCR comes from an adult in good health and CMV-seropositive. The chain uses TRBV9 and TRBJ2-1; D is unresolved. Here the CDR3 reads CASSNPGGSNEQFF. The CDR3 nucleotides read TGTGCCAGCAGCAATCCCGGCGGCTCCAATGAGCAGTTCTTC.